The clone carrying this TCR beta chain was picked up a small number of times. Its specificity is not known. This sample is drawn from a study of cytomegalovirus exposure and HLA in healthy donors. The J segment lost 4 bases and the V segment lost 0 bases, leaving 2 bases of the junction unmatched. Per germline, CDR1 MNHEY and CDR2 SMNVEV (reference sequence). CDR3 length: 14 residues. The primer mix had 60 Vbeta and 13 Jbeta primers. Data came from immunoSEQ multiplex PCR; TCRdb stores just in-frame clones and leaves some out. The sample records over 75,000 clones, roughly four fifths being singletons. Findings and limits, study-wide: Information on immune exposure was restricted to one variable (CMV serostatus).

The chain links TRBV27 to TRBJ1-2; 7 bases are shared with TRBD1. This clonotype was sampled from a man aged 25 to 40 in good health and CMV-seropositive. Material: PBMCs. The CDR3 bases are TGTGCCAGCAGTTTATCGGGACAGTTCTATGGCTACACCTTC. This translates into CASSLSGQFYGYTF.